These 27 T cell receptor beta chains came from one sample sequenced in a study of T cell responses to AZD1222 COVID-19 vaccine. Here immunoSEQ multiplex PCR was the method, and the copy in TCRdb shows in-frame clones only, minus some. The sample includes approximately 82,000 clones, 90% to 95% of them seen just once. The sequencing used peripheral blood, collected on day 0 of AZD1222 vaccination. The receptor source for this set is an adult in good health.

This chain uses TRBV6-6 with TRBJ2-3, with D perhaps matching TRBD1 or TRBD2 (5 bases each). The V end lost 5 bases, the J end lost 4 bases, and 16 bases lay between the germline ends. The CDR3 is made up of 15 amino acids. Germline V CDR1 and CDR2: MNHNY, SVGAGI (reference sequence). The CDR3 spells CASSDPSGAPDTQYF. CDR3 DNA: TGTGCCAGCAGTGATCCCTCCGGGGCCCCAGATACGCAGTATTTT.

In DNA form, the CDR3 reads TGTGCCATCAGTGAAGGCCGGTGGCGGGGGGATCACAATGAGCAGTTCTTC. Protein product: CAISEGRWRGDHNEQFF. The gene calls are TRBV10-3 and TRBJ2-1; TRBD2 matches 8 bases. CDR3 size: 17 residues. With 3 bases clipped from V and 5 bases from J, the junction kept 12 bases outside the gene matches. Germline V gives CDR1 ENHRY, CDR2 SYGVKD.

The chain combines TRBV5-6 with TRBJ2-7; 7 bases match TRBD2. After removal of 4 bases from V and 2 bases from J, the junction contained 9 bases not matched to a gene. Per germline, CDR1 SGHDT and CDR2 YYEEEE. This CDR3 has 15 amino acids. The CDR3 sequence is CASSARGESPYEQYF. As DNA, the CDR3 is TGTGCCAGCAGCGCTCGGGGGGAGAGCCCCTACGAGCAGTACTTC.

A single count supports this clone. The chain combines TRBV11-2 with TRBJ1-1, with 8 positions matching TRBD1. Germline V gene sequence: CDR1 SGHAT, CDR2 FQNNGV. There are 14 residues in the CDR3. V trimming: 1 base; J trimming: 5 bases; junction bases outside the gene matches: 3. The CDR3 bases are TGTGCCAGCAGCTTAGCAGGGGGCGGGACTGAAGCTTTCTTT. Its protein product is CASSLAGGGTEAFF.

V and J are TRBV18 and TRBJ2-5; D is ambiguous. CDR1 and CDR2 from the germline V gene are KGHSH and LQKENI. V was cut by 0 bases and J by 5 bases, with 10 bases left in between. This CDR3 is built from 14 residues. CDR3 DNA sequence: TGTGCCAGCTCACCACCGGAGCAGAGGGAGACCCAGTACTTC. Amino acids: CASSPPEQRETQYF.

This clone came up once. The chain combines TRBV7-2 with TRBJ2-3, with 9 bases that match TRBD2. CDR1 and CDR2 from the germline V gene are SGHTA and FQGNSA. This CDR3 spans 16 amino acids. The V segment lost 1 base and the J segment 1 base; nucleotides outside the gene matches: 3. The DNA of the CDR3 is TGTGCCAGCAGCTTAGGGGCTAGCGGGGGCACAGATACGCAGTATTTT. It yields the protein CASSLGASGGTDTQYF.

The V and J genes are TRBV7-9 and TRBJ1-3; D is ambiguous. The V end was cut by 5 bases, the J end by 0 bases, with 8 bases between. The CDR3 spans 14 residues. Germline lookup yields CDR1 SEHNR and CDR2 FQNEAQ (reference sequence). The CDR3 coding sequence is TGTGCCAGCAGCCCCCTGGGCTCTGGAAACACCATATATTTT. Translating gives CASSPLGSGNTIYF. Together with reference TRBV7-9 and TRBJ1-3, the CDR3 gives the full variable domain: DTGVSQNPRHKITKRGQNVTFRCDPISEHNRLYWYRQTLGQGPEFLTYFQNEAQLEKSRLLSDRFSAERPKGSFSTLEIQRTEQGDSAMYLCASSPLGSGNTIYFGEGSWLTVV.

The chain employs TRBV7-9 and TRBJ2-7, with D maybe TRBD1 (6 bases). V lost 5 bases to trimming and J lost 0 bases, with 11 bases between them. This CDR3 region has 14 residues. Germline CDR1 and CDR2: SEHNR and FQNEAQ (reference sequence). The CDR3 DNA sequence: TGTGCCAGCAGCCTCAGGGGTCCCTCCTACGAGCAGTACTTC. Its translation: CASSLRGPSYEQYF.

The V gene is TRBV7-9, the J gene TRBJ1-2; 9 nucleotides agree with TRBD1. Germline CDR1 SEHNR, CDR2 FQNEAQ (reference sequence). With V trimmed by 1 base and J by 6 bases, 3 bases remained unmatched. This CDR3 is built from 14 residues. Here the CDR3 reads CASSLVTGGNGYTF. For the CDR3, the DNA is TGTGCCAGCAGCTTAGTGACAGGGGGTAATGGCTACACCTTC.

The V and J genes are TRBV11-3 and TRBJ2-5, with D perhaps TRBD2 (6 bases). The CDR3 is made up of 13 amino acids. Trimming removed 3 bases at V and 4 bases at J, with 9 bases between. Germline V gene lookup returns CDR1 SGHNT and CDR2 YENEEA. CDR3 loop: CASSLRGGETQYF. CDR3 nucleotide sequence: TGTGCCAGCAGCTTGCGGGGCGGAGAGACCCAGTACTTC.

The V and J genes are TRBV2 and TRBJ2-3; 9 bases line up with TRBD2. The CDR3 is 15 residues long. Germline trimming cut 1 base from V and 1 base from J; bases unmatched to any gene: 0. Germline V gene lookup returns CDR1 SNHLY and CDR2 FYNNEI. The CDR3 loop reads CASSEGLAGTDTQYF. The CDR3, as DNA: TGTGCCAGCAGTGAAGGACTAGCGGGCACAGATACGCAGTATTTT.

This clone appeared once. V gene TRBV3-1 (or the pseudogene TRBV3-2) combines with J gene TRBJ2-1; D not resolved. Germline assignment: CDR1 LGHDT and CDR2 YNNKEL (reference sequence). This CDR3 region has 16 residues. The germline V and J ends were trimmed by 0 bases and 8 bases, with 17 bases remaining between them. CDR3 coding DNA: TGTGCCAGCAGCCAAGATAGTGGACGGCCTAGGGATGAGCAGTTCTTC. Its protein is CASSQDSGRPRDEQFF.

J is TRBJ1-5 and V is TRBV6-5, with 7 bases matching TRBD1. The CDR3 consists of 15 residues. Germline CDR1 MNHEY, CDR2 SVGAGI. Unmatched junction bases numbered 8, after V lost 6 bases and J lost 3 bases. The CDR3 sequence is CASSPQGYDNQPQHF. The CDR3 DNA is TGTGCCAGCAGCCCACAGGGGTATGACAATCAGCCCCAGCATTTT.

Written as DNA, the CDR3 is TGTGCCAGCTCACCAGCGGGGGCTGGCTACACCTTC. Its translation is CASSPAGAGYTF. The genes are TRBV18 and TRBJ1-2, with a weak D call TRBD1 (6 bases). With 2 bases removed from V and 7 bases from J, the gap between germline ends came to 8 bases. The CDR3 has 12 amino acids. Germline V lookup: CDR1 KGHSH, CDR2 LQKENI.

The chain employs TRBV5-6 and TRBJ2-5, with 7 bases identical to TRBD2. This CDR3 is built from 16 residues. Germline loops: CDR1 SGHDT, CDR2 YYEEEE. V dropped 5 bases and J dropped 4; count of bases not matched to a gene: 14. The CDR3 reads CASRPASNGRIETQYF. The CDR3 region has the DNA TGTGCCAGCAGACCGGCTAGCAACGGGAGGATAGAGACCCAGTACTTC.

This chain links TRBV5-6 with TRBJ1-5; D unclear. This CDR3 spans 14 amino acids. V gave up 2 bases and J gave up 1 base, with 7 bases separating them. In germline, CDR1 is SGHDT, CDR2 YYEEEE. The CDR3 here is CASSFSGSNQPQHF. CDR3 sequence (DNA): TGTGCCAGCAGCTTTTCAGGCAGCAATCAGCCCCAGCATTTT.

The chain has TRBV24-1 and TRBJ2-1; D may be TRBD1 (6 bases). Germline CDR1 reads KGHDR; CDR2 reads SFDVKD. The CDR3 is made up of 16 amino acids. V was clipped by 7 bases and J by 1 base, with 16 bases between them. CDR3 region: CATSTTGTTSYNEQFF. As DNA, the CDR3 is TGTGCCACCAGCACCACCGGGACAACATCCTACAATGAGCAGTTCTTC.

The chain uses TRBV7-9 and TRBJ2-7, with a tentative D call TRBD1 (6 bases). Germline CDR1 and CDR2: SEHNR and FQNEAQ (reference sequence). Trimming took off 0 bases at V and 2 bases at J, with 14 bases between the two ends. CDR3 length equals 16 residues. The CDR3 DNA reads TGTGCCAGCAGCTTAGCGTTGGACAGTAACCCCTACGAGCAGTACTTC. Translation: CASSLALDSNPYEQYF.

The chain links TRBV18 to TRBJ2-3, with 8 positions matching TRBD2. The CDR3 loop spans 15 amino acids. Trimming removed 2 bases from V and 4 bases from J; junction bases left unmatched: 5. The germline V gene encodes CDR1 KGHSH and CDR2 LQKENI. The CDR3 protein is CASSPGTRDADTQYF. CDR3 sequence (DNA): TGTGCCAGCTCACCAGGGACTAGAGACGCAGATACGCAGTATTTT.

The CDR3 reads CASSPRTSGGAGDIQYF. The DNA for the CDR3 is TGTGCCAGCAGCCCCCGGACTAGCGGGGGGGCCGGGGACATTCAGTACTTC. The V gene is TRBV11-2, the J gene TRBJ2-4; the match to TRBD2 covers 15 bases. This CDR3 region has 17 residues. Losses at the gene ends were 5 bases for V and 8 bases for J; bases not matched to a gene: 10. Germline V gene data show CDR1 as SGHAT and CDR2 as FQNNGV.

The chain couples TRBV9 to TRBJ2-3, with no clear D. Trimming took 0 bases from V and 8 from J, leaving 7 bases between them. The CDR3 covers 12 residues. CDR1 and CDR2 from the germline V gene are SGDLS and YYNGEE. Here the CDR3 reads CASSVEVGTQYF. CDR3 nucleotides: TGTGCCAGCAGCGTAGAGGTGGGTACGCAGTATTTT.

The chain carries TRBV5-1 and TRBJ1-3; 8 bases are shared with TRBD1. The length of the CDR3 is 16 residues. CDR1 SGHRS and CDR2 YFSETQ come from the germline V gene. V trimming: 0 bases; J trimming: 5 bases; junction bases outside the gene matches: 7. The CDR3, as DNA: TGCGCCAGCAGCTTGGATCGGACAGGGAGCAGAAACACCATATATTTT. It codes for CASSLDRTGSRNTIYF.

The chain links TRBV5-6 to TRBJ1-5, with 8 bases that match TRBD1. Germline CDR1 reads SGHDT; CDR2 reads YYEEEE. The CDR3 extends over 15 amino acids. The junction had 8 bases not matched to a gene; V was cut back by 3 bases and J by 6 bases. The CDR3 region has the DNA TGTGCCAGCAGCTACAACTCAGGGGGCAGTCAGCCCCAGCATTTT. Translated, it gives CASSYNSGGSQPQHF.

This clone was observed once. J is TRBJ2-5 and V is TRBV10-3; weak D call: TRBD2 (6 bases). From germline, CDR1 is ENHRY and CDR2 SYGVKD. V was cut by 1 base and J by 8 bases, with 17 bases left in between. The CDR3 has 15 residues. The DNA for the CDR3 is TGTGCCATCAGTGAGTTACGGGCGGAGGGCGAAACCCAGTACTTC. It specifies CAISELRAEGETQYF.

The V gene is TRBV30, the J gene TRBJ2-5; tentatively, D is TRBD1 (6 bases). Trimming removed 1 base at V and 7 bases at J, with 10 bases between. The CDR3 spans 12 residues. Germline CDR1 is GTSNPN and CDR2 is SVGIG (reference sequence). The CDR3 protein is CAWSGGLRTQYF. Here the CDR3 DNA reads TGTGCCTGGAGTGGGGGGCTCCGGACCCAGTACTTC.

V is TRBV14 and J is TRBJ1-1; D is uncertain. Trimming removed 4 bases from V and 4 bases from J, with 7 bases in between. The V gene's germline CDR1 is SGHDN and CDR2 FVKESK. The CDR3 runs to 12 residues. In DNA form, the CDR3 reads TGTGCCAGCAGCCGAGACTTCACTGAAGCTTTCTTT. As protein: CASSRDFTEAFF. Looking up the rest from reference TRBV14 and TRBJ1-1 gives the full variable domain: EAGVTQFPSHSVIEKGQTVTLRCDPISGHDNLYWYRRVMGKEIKFLLHFVKESKQDESGMPNNRFLAERTGGTYSTLKVQPAELEDSGVYFCASSRDFTEAFFGQGTRLTVV.

The chain's CDR3 is CASSEYGGAGTQYF. DNA for the CDR3: TGTGCCAGCAGTGAATATGGGGGCGCGGGTACGCAGTATTTT. The chain has TRBV25-1 and TRBJ2-3; D might be TRBD1 (6 bases). The V and J ends lost 0 bases and 8 bases respectively, with 12 bases between them. CDR1 is MGHDK and CDR2 is SYGVNS in the germline V gene. This CDR3 contains 14 residues.